Listed below are T cell receptor beta chains from one sample, sequenced in a study of blood T cell repertoires in COVID-19. The repertoire was sequenced with immunoSEQ multiplex PCR; TCRdb's copy has only in-frame clones and lacks some. The data show some 120,000 clones, with approximately 80% seen just once and 35% to 40% held by the top ten. The material sequenced was peripheral blood. These receptors were obtained from a man in his forties or fifties with active or convalescent COVID-19. Both conserved end residues are part of each CDR3. A D gene is named only where the DNA matches it firmly. Expanded clones are given a class, and other clones once, few, many or no size at all.

J: TRBJ2-2
size: once
D: -
V: TRBV7-9
DNA: TGTGCCAGCAGCTCAACTACCGGGGAGCTGTTTTTT
CDR3: CASSSTTGELFF

J: TRBJ2-7
size: once
D: TRBD1
V: TRBV7-8
DNA: TGTGCCAGCAGCTTAGAACAGGGGTATCCCTACGAGCAGTACTTC
CDR3: CASSLEQGYPYEQYF

J: TRBJ2-3
size: -
D: -
V: TRBV24-1
DNA: TGTGCCACCAGTGATCAGGGGTGGGGCACAGATACGCAGTATTTT
CDR3: CATSDQGWGTDTQYF

J: TRBJ1-1
size: -
D: TRBD1
V: TRBV30
DNA: TGTGCCTGGAGTGTACAGGCAGGGGGCCTTGAAGCTTTCTTT
CDR3: CAWSVQAGGLEAFF

J: TRBJ2-7
size: -
D: TRBD1
V: TRBV2
DNA: TGTGCCAGCAGTGAAGCGCGGGGGACAGGGGACTACGAGCAGTACTTC
CDR3: CASSEARGTGDYEQYF

J: TRBJ1-3
size: -
D: -
V: TRBV7-2
DNA: TGTGCCAGCAGCTTAGGCGACAGTCCCGGAAACACCATATATTTT
CDR3: CASSLGDSPGNTIYF

J: TRBJ2-7
size: -
D: TRBD1
V: TRBV23-1
DNA: TGCGCCAGCAGTCAATGGGGCAGGGGGAATCCGACCGGCAAAACCTACGAGCAGTACTTC
CDR3: CASSQWGRGNPTGKTYEQYF

J: TRBJ1-1
size: -
D: -
V: TRBV7-9
DNA: TGTGCCAGCAGCCCCACTGGAGGCAGTACTGAAGCTTTCTTT
CDR3: CASSPTGGSTEAFF

J: TRBJ1-5
size: -
D: TRBD1
V: TRBV7-6
DNA: TGTGCCAGCAGCTCAGAAGGACAGGGTATTCAGCCCCAGCATTTT
CDR3: CASSSEGQGIQPQHF

J: TRBJ1-6
size: -
D: -
V: TRBV30
DNA: TGTGCCTGGAGTGGCAGGGCAAGTGGAAATTCACCCCTCCACTTT
CDR3: CAWSGRASGNSPLHF

J: TRBJ2-7
size: -
D: -
V: TRBV11-1
DNA: TGTGCCAGCAGGCCCGTCAGCCGTTATGGGCTAGCCGGCTTC
CDR3: CASRPVSRYGLAGF

J: TRBJ2-7
size: -
D: -
V: TRBV20-1
DNA: TGCAGTGCCTTTTCTCACGAGCAGTACTTC
CDR3: CSAFSHEQYF

J: TRBJ1-5
size: -
D: -
V: TRBV19
DNA: TGTGCCAGTAGTATCAGGGATCAGCCCCAGCATTTT
CDR3: CASSIRDQPQHF

J: TRBJ2-1
size: -
D: -
V: TRBV5-3
DNA: TGTGCCAGAACTAGAAAGAATGAGCAGTTCTTC
CDR3: CARTRKNEQFF

J: TRBJ2-7
size: -
D: TRBD1
V: TRBV19
DNA: TGTGCCAGTAGTTTATGGGACAGGGCCCACGAGCAGTACTTC
CDR3: CASSLWDRAHEQYF

J: TRBJ2-3
size: -
D: TRBD1
V: TRBV24-1
DNA: TGTGCCACCGCTGAGGCCGGGACAGACACAGATACGCAGTATTTT
CDR3: CATAEAGTDTDTQYF

J: TRBJ1-1
size: -
D: TRBD1
V: TRBV29-1
DNA: TGCAGCGTCTCAGACAGGGCGAACACTGAAGCTTTCTTT
CDR3: CSVSDRANTEAFF

J: TRBJ1-1
size: -
D: -
V: TRBV6-5
DNA: TGTGCCAGCAGTACAGTACAACAAGTCGCTGAAGCTTTCTTT
CDR3: CASSTVQQVAEAFF

J: TRBJ1-2
size: -
D: -
V: TRBV6-5
DNA: TGTGCCAGCAGCTCTGACTATACTAACTATGGCTACACCTTC
CDR3: CASSSDYTNYGYTF